The present T cell receptor beta chain was sequenced within a study of blood T cell repertoires in COVID-19 (dated by TCRdb to 2019 to 2021). About the investigation overall: Collaborator samples came from the United States, Italy and Spain and covered acute and convalescent phases of COVID-19. Samples came from the ongoing ImmuneRACE study (first 160 participants) plus 1,254 subjects from 6 global collaborators. A de-identified subject ID, COVID-19 status, age in years and sex were almost always included in the sample metadata. The repertoires were released in a freely available public database intended as a resource for research on the immune response to SARS-CoV-2. HLA class I and class II types, where available, came from metadata supplied by the sample provider rather than from assay-based typing. The material from the prospective study consisted of cDNA or gDNA derived from T cells, B-cell-depleted T cells, or PBMCs. Deeply sampled blood TCRbeta repertoires from subjects exposed to, actively infected with, or recovered from COVID-19 were included in the dataset.

Another Seattle source contributed samples from volunteer blood donors who had recovered from COVID-19. Whole blood was collected in K2EDTA tubes by collaborating institutions according to the institutions' own protocols. Collaborator samples were shipped for TCRbeta analysis as frozen whole blood, isolated PBMCs, or DNA extracted from either sample type. The CDR3, cysteine through phenylalanine, is 15 amino acids long. Only CDR3 DNA remains: 45 bases, in frame from the first base. V is cut back by 6 bases and J by 5 bases, with 9 bases in the junction unmatched. CDR1 and CDR2 were assigned from the germline V gene as SGDLS and YYNGEE. TCRbeta CDR3 regions were amplified from genomic DNA by means of the immunoSEQ Assay, a bias-controlled multiplex PCR. As for the authors' bioinformatics: Nucleated cell counts per sample were estimated from amplification of reference gene primers within the assay. Sequence reads were collapsed and filtered to measure the absolute abundance of every unique TCRbeta CDR3 rearrangement. For each sample, productive Simpson clonality was calculated as the square root of Simpson's diversity index across productive rearrangements. As stored in TCRdb, this immuneACCESS dataset retains in-frame rearrangements with V and J assigned. A fraction of the clones does not appear; measured against another copy, unresolved V genes explain less than half of the discrepancy, and the remainder lacks a known reason. Clonal size and the V and J genes are those of that table, whereas D and trimming came from the DNA. Here the sample has about 260,000 clones; about 89% occur a single time. Around a tenth of the sample lies in the top ten.

In its sample, this clone was seen once. It lacks a known antigen. No much larger clone is present one base from it, and per-base qualities are unavailable. Overall study outcomes, separate from this receptor: How much clinical and demographic metadata was included differed by source and by participant, and the metadata was provided uncurated.

What was sequenced was peripheral blood. The chain links TRBV9 with TRBJ2-3; 10 central bases correspond to TRBD2. The TCR sequence derives from a man in his forties who had recovered from COVID-19. CDR3 sequence: CASTRAGGPKDTQYF. The DNA sequence is given as TGTGCCAGCACCCGAGCGGGGGGGCCAAAAGATACGCAGTATTTT.